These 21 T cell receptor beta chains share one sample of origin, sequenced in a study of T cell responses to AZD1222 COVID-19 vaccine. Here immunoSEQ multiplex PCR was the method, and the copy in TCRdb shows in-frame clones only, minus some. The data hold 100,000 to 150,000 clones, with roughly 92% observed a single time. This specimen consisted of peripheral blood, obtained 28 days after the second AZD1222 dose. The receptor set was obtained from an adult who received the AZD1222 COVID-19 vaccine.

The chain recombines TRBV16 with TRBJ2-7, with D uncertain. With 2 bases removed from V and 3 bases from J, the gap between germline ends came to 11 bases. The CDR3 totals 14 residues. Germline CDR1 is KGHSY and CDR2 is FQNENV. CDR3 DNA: TGTGCCAGCAGCCAAACCATAGGAAGCTACGAGCAGTACTTC. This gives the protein CASSQTIGSYEQYF.

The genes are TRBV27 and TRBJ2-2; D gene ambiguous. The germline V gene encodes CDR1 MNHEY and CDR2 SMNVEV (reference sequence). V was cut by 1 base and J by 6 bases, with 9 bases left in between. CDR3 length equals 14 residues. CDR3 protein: CASSLYPGSGELFF. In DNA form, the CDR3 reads TGTGCCAGCAGTTTATATCCGGGCTCCGGGGAGCTGTTTTTT.

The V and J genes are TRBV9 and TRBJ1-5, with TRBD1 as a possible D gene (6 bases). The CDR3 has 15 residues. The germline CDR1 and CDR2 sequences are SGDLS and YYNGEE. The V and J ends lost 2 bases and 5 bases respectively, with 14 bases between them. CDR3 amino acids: CASSVALNRDQPQHF. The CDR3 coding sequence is TGTGCCAGCAGCGTGGCGTTGAACAGGGATCAGCCCCAGCATTTT.

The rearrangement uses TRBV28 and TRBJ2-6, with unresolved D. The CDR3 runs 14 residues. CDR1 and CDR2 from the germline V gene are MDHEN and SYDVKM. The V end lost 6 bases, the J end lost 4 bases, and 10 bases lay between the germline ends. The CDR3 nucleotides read TGTGCCAGCAGCCCAGTCTCCGGGGCCAACGTCCTGACTTTC. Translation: CASSPVSGANVLTF.

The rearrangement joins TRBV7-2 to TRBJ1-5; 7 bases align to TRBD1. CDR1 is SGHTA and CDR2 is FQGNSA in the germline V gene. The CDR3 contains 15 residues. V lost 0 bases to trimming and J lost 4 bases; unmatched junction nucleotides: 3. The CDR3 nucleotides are TGTGCCAGCAGCTTAGCTACAGGGGAAAATCAGCCCCAGCATTTT. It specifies CASSLATGENQPQHF.

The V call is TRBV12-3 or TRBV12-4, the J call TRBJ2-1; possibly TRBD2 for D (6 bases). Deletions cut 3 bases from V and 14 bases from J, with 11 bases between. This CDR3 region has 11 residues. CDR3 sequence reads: CASSFLEGKFF. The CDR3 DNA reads TGTGCCAGCAGTTTCCTGGAGGGGAAGTTCTTC.

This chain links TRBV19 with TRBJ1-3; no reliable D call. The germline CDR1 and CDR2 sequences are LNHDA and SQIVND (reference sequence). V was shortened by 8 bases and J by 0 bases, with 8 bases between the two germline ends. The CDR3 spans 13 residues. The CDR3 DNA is TGTGCCAGTCAGAGCTCCTCTGGAAACACCATATATTTT. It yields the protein CASQSSSGNTIYF.

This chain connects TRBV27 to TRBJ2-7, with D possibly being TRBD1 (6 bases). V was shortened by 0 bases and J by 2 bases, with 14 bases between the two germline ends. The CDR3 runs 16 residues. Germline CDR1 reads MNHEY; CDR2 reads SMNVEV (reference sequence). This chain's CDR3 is CASSLSRGRTAYEQYF. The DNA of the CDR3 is TGTGCCAGCAGTTTATCGAGGGGCAGGACAGCCTACGAGCAGTACTTC.

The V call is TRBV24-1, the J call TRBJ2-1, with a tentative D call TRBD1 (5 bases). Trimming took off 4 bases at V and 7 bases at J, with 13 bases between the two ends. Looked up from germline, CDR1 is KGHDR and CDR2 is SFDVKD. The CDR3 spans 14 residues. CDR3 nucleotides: TGTGCCACCAGTGACTCGACAGCAGCGAATGAGCAGTTCTTC. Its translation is CATSDSTAANEQFF.

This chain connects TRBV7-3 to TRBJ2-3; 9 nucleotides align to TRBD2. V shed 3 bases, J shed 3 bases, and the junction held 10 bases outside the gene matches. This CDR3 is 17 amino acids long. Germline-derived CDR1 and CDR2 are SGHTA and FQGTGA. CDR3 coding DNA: TGTGCCAGCAGCTTGAGCGGGGGGCCTTGGAGTACAGATACGCAGTATTTT. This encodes CASSLSGGPWSTDTQYF.

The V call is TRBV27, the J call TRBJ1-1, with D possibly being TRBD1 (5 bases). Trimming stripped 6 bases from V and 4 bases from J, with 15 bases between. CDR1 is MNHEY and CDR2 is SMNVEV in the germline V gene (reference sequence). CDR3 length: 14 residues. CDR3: CASRFGALGTEAFF. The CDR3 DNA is TGTGCCAGCAGATTTGGGGCGCTGGGCACTGAAGCTTTCTTT.

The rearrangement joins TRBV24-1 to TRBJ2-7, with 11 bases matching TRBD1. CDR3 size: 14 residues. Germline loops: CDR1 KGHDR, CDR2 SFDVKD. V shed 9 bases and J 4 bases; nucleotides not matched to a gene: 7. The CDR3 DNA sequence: TGTGCCACCGGTACGCGGGACAGGGGGTACGAGCAGTACTTC. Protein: CATGTRDRGYEQYF.

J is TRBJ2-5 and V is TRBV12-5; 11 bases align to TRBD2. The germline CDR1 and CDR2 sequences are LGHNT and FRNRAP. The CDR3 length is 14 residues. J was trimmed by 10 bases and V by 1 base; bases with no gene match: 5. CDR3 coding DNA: TGTGCTAGTGGTTTGGACGCTAGCGGGGGGCGCCAGTACTTC. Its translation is CASGLDASGGRQYF.

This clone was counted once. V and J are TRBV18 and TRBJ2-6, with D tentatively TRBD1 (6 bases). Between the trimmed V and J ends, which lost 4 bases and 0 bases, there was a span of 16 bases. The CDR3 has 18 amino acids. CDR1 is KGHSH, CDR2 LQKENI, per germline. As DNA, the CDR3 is TGTGCCAGCTCACTGCCGGGACAACCAAACTCTGGGGCCAACGTCCTGACTTTC. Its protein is CASSLPGQPNSGANVLTF.

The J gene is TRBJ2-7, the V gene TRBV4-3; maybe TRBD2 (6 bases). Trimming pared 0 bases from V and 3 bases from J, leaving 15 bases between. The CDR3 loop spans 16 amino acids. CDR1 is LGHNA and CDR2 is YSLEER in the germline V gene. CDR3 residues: CASSQDPRGGVYEQYF. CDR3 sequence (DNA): TGCGCCAGCAGCCAAGATCCGCGGGGAGGTGTCTACGAGCAGTACTTC.

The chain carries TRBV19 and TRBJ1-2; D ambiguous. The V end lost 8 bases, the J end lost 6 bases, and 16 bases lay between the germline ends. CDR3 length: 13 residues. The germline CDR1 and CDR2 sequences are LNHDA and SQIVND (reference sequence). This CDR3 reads CASADSTGDGYTF. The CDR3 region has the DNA TGTGCCAGTGCTGACTCCACCGGCGATGGCTACACCTTC.

The CDR3 DNA follows: TGTGCCAGCAGCTTAGGTGCAGGGACGTACACTGAAGCTTTCTTT. It translates to CASSLGAGTYTEAFF. The gene calls are TRBV7-6 and TRBJ1-1; maybe TRBD1 (5 bases). CDR1 and CDR2 from the germline V gene are SGHVS and FNYEAQ. V was clipped by 1 base and J by 3 bases, with 12 bases between them. This CDR3 region has 15 residues.

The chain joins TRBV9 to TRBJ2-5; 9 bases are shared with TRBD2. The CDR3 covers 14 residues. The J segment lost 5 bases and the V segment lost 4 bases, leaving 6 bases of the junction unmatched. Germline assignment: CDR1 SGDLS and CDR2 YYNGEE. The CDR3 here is CASSTFSGSETQYF. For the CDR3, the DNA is TGTGCCAGCAGCACCTTTAGCGGGAGTGAGACCCAGTACTTC.

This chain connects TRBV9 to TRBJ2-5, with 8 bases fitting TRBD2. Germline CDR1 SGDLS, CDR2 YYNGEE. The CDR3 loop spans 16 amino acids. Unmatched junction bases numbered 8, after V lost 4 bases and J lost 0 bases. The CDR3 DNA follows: TGTGCCAGCAGCCCTCATATAGCGGGGAACCAAGAGACCCAGTACTTC. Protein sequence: CASSPHIAGNQETQYF. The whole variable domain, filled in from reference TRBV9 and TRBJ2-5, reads DSGVTQTPKHLITATGQRVTLRCSPRSGDLSVYWYQQSLDQGLQFLIQYYNGEERAKGNILERFSAQQFPDLHSELNLSSLELGDSALYFCASSPHIAGNQETQYFGPGTRLLVL.

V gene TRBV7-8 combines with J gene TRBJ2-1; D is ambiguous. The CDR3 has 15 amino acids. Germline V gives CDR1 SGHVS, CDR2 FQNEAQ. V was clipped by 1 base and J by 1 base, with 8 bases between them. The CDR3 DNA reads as TGTGCCAGCAGCTTAGGGGCAGATTCCTACAATGAGCAGTTCTTC. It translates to CASSLGADSYNEQFF.

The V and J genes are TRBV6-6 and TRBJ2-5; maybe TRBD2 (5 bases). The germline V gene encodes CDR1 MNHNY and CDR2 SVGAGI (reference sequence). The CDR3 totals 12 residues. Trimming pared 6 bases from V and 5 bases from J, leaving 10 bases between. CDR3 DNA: TGTGCCAGCAGAGGAGGAATGGAGACCCAGTACTTC. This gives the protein CASRGGMETQYF.